Sequencing of this TCR beta chain was carried out in a study of CD8 T cells in Susac syndrome. Random-hexamer reverse transcription was applied to roughly 0.5 to 1 ug RNA. Amplification of the TCR beta CDR3 was carried out by immunoSEQ multiplex PCR, which spanned a total of 54 Vbeta and 13 Jbeta segments. TCRdb reprocessed the immunoSEQ multiplex PCR reads via MiXCR and lists one record per CDR3 protein. The sample has some 250,000 distinct CDR3 sequences, almost 97% seen once. CDR1 and CDR2 from the germline V gene are KGHDR and SFDVKD. The CDR3 contains 15 residues. V dropped 0 bases and J dropped 5 bases, with 12 bases sitting between them.

This TCR came from a human donor with Susac syndrome. Sample: CD4+ T cells from PBMCs. The V gene is TRBV24-1, the J gene TRBJ2-5; the D gene is possibly TRBD2 (5 bases). The CDR3 DNA sequence: TGTGCCACCAGTGATTTGTCCCGGGGTCTGGAGACCCAGTACTTC. As protein: CATSDLSRGLETQYF.